The rows below give T cell receptor beta chains drawn from one sample of a study of blood T cell repertoires in COVID-19. Repertoires were generated with immunoSEQ multiplex PCR, while TCRdb's copy carries only in-frame clones and drops some. The data show about 49,000 clones, approximately 80% seen once. The sequencing input was peripheral blood. The receptors were gathered from a woman aged 55 to 70 with acute or convalescent COVID-19. Both conserved end residues are part of each CDR3. Each record gives: clone size, J gene, D gene, V gene, CDR3 DNA, CDR3 protein. D genes are given only for firm matches. Size tells how often a clone was seen (once, few, many) or the class of an expanded clone, and some rows leave it out.

>few|TRBJ2-7|TRBD2|TRBV3-1/TRBV3-2
TGTGCCAGCAGCCGGACTAGCGGGGGGGCGTTCCGGGAGCAGTACTTC
CASSRTSGGAFREQYF
>.|TRBJ2-7|.|TRBV14
TGTGCCAGCAGCCATCCTGCGGGGAATTCCTACGAGCAGTACTTC
CASSHPAGNSYEQYF
>few|TRBJ2-1|TRBD2|TRBV6-5
TGTGCCAGCAGTTACTCGAGCGGGGGTAGAGATGAGCAGTTCTTC
CASSYSSGGRDEQFF
>few|TRBJ1-1|.|TRBV24-1
TGTGCCACCAGTGATTCCTCGCGCACTGAAGCTTTCTTT
CATSDSSRTEAFF
>.|TRBJ2-5|TRBD1|TRBV5-1
TGCGCCAGCAGCACAGGGACAGGGGTTCAGGCAGAGACCCAGTACTTC
CASSTGTGVQAETQYF
>.|TRBJ2-7|TRBD1|TRBV19
TGTGCCAGTAGTATGGGACAGATCCCCTACGAGCAGTACTTC
CASSMGQIPYEQYF
>once|TRBJ1-5|.|TRBV7-2
TGTGCCAGCAGCTTAGGAGGGCATAATCAGCCCCAGCATTTT
CASSLGGHNQPQHF
>.|TRBJ1-6|.|TRBV10-2
TGCGCCAGCAGGGAGGGGGGCGCCTATAATTCACCCCTCCACTTT
CASREGGAYNSPLHF
>.|TRBJ2-7|.|TRBV5-4
TGTGCCAGCAGCCAGGAGGTTAGCTCCTACGAGCAGTACTTC
CASSQEVSSYEQYF
>few|TRBJ1-1|TRBD1|TRBV30
TGTGCCTGGCTGGACAGGGTTCCGGGCACTGAAGCTTTCTTT
CAWLDRVPGTEAFF
>.|TRBJ2-4|.|TRBV2
TGTGCCAGCAGTGAAAAGACTTACCGAGCCAAAAACATTCAGTACTTC
CASSEKTYRAKNIQYF
>few|TRBJ1-3|.|TRBV6-6
TGTGCCAGCAGCCCAGCGGGCTCTGGAAACACCATATATTTT
CASSPAGSGNTIYF
>once|TRBJ1-6|.|TRBV28
TGTGCCAGCAGTTTACAGGGTTATAATTCACCCCTCCACTTT
CASSLQGYNSPLHF
>few|TRBJ2-1|TRBD2|TRBV11-2
TGTGCCAGCAGCTTACAGACTAGCGGGACGTTTTCCTACAATGAGCAGTTCTTC
CASSLQTSGTFSYNEQFF
>.|TRBJ1-2|TRBD1|TRBV9
TGTGCCAGCAGCGTAGCACGTCTGGGACAGGGGTATGGCTACACCTTC
CASSVARLGQGYGYTF
>.|TRBJ2-3|TRBD2|TRBV7-9
TGTGCCAGCAGCAGGACTAGCGGGGGGTTGACAGATACGCAGTATTTT
CASSRTSGGLTDTQYF
>.|TRBJ1-6|TRBD1|TRBV5-8
TGTGCCAGCAGCTTTGTTGGGACAGGGTTTAATTCACCCCTCCACTTT
CASSFVGTGFNSPLHF
>.|TRBJ1-2|TRBD1|TRBV7-8
TGTGCCAGCAGCGCCGCAGGGGGCTACTATGGCTACACCTTC
CASSAAGGYYGYTF
>.|TRBJ2-2|.|TRBV7-2
TGTGCCAGCAGCTTAGTCGGACTGGGCGGGGAGCTGTTTTTT
CASSLVGLGGELFF
>medium-sized|TRBJ2-1|TRBD2|TRBV3-1/TRBV3-2
TGTGCCAGCAGCCAAGATCGAGCTAGCGGGAGGGCTAGGGGGGACAATGAGCAGTTCTTC
CASSQDRASGRARGDNEQFF
>few|TRBJ1-6|TRBD1|TRBV6-5
TGTGCCAGCAGCGGACAGGGGAGCGTACATTCACCCCTCCACTTT
CASSGQGSVHSPLHF
>.|TRBJ1-2|.|TRBV3-1/TRBV3-2
TGTGCCAGCAGCCAAGCATTAGTAACCTATGGCTACACCTTC
CASSQALVTYGYTF
>.|TRBJ1-6|TRBD1|TRBV7-2
TGTGCCAGCAGCTTCGACAGGGGGGCACCCCTCCACTTT
CASSFDRGAPLHF
>.|TRBJ1-1|.|TRBV30
TGTGCCTGGAGTGGGTCGAGAGCTTTCTTT
CAWSGSRAFF
>.|TRBJ2-2|.|TRBV18
TGTGCCAGCTCACCAGATTTGAGACAGAACACCGGGGAGCTGTTTTTT
CASSPDLRQNTGELFF
>.|TRBJ2-2|TRBD2|TRBV4-2
TGTGCCAGCAGCCAAGTCTCCCGCGGGGGGAGCACCGGGGAGCTGTTTTTT
CASSQVSRGGSTGELFF
>.|TRBJ1-2|TRBD1|TRBV28
TGTGCCAGCAGCTATACCCGGACAGGGGGCTCGTATGGCTACACCTTC
CASSYTRTGGSYGYTF
>.|TRBJ2-1|.|TRBV28
TGTGCCAGCAGAAGACCCGGGACCAGGGGTAATGAGCAGTTCTTC
CASRRPGTRGNEQFF
>.|TRBJ1-1|TRBD1|TRBV5-1
TGCGCCAGCAGAGCTACAGGGGGCATGTTTTCTGAAGCTTTCTTT
CASRATGGMFSEAFF
>few|TRBJ2-2|TRBD2|TRBV2
TGTGCCTCTGGGGGGAGGGCTGGCACCGGGGAGCTGTTTTTT
CASGGRAGTGELFF
>.|TRBJ1-6|.|TRBV5-8
TGTGCCAGCAGCGCGGATCCCGGGACTCCCAATTCACCCCTCCACTTT
CASSADPGTPNSPLHF
>once|TRBJ2-3|TRBD2|TRBV6-4
TGTGCCAGCAGTGACAGCGGGGGGGCCACAGATACGCAGTATTTT
CASSDSGGATDTQYF
>.|TRBJ2-7|TRBD1|TRBV6-5
TGTGCCAGCAGTAAACTCGGGACAGGGTACGAGCAGTACTTC
CASSKLGTGYEQYF
>few|TRBJ1-5|.|TRBV7-2
TGTGCCAGCAGCTTAGAATCAGGGGCCAATAGCAATCAGCCCCAGCATTTT
CASSLESGANSNQPQHF
>.|TRBJ1-2|.|TRBV14
TGTGCCAGCAGCCAGTGGGGAGATGGGGGCTACACCTTC
CASSQWGDGGYTF
>once|TRBJ2-3|.|TRBV6-1
TGTGCCAGCAGTGAAGGGGGGCGCGGCACAGATACGCAGTATTTT
CASSEGGRGTDTQYF
>.|TRBJ2-7|.|TRBV7-8
TGTGCCAGCAGCTTAGATGGCCGGGGTAAGGTGTCAGTCCGGCCTACTAACGAGCAGTACTTC
CASSLDGRGKVSVRPTNEQYF
>.|TRBJ2-7|.|TRBV7-2
TGTGCCAGCAGCTTGGGACACCTCTACGAGCAGTACTTC
CASSLGHLYEQYF
>.|TRBJ2-5|TRBD2|TRBV19
TGTGCCAGTAGTATGACTAGCGGGAGAAGGGAGACCCAGTACTTC
CASSMTSGRRETQYF
>.|TRBJ1-1|TRBD1|TRBV9
TGTGCCAGCAGCTTAGGACAGGACACTGAAGCTTTCTTT
CASSLGQDTEAFF
>.|TRBJ1-1|.|TRBV6-5
TGTGCCAGCAGTTACTCACGGTCCCAGAACACTGAAGCTTTCTTT
CASSYSRSQNTEAFF
>.|TRBJ1-3|TRBD1|TRBV7-8
TGTGCCAGCAGCTTCCTAGGGAGGACAGGTGTTAGGGGAAACACCATATATTTT
CASSFLGRTGVRGNTIYF
>.|TRBJ2-1|.|TRBV9
TGTGCCAGCAGCGTAGGGAGTGTCCCCTACAATGAGCAGTTCTTC
CASSVGSVPYNEQFF
>.|TRBJ2-3|TRBD1|TRBV2
TGTGCCAGCAGTGACTGGGACAGGAGCACAGATACGCAGTATTTT
CASSDWDRSTDTQYF
>.|TRBJ1-2|.|TRBV5-1
TGCGCCAGCAGCTTGGACAGGGTTGTCTATGGCTACACCTTC
CASSLDRVVYGYTF
>.|TRBJ1-1|.|TRBV9
TGTGCCAGCAGCGTAGCTTTGCGGGGAACTGAAGCTTTCTTT
CASSVALRGTEAFF
>few|TRBJ2-7|.|TRBV14
TGTGCCAGCAGCCCTAGGACGACGGGGGAGCAGTACTTC
CASSPRTTGEQYF
>.|TRBJ1-4|TRBD1|TRBV5-1
TGCGCCAGCAGCAGTACAGGGGCCCGAAATGAAAAACTGTTTTTT
CASSSTGARNEKLFF
>.|TRBJ2-3|TRBD2|TRBV7-2
TGTGCCAGCAGCACCCGACTAGCGGGGAACACAGATACGCAGTATTTT
CASSTRLAGNTDTQYF
>.|TRBJ2-1|TRBD2|TRBV5-1
TGCGCCAGCAGCTTAGGAGTATTAGCGGGAGTAGCGGGAGGGTACAATGAGCAGTTCTTC
CASSLGVLAGVAGGYNEQFF
>.|TRBJ1-1|TRBD1|TRBV12-5
TGTGCTAGTGGTTCAACGAGGACAGGTATGAACACTGAAGCTTTCTTT
CASGSTRTGMNTEAFF
>.|TRBJ2-7|.|TRBV9
TGTGCCAGCAGCGTAGAGTCAGTTGGCGAGCAGTACTTC
CASSVESVGEQYF
>.|TRBJ2-5|TRBD2|TRBV7-8
TGTGCCAGCAGCTCGTTAGCGGGGGAGCAAGAGACCCAGTACTTC
CASSSLAGEQETQYF
>.|TRBJ1-1|.|TRBV5-1
TGCGCCAGCAGCTTGGTGGGCAGGATGCAGAACACTGAAGCTTTCTTT
CASSLVGRMQNTEAFF
>.|TRBJ2-1|TRBD2|TRBV7-2
TGTGCCAGCAGCTTGCTAGCGGGGGGGCCCTACAATGAGCAGTTCTTC
CASSLLAGGPYNEQFF